One and the same sample provided the 5 T cell receptor beta chains below, sequenced in a study of shared clonotypes between healthy human individuals. Sequencing used immunoSEQ multiplex PCR; TCRdb keeps in-frame clones, though not all of them. The sample records some 2,000,000 clones, under 97% being singletons. The sequenced sample consisted of naive CD4+ T cells sorted from blood. Subset defined: CD45RA+ positively selected. The receptors shown here come from a young man in good health.

The genes are TRBV4-3 and TRBJ2-3, with no clear D. The CDR3 is 14 amino acids. Germline V gene lookup returns CDR1 LGHNA and CDR2 YSLEER. V was trimmed by 2 bases and J by 4 bases, leaving 10 bases between them. The CDR3 loop is CASSQYSGPDTQYF. The CDR3 region has the DNA TGCGCCAGCAGCCAATACAGTGGACCAGATACGCAGTATTTT.

The chain employs TRBV29-1 and TRBJ1-1; weak D call: TRBD1 (6 bases). The length of the CDR3 is 13 residues. CDR1 is SQVTM and CDR2 is ANQGSEA in the germline V gene. V lost 4 bases to trimming and J lost 3 bases, with 12 bases between them. The CDR3 loop reads CSVARGTDTEAFF. DNA of the CDR3: TGCAGCGTTGCCAGGGGAACGGACACTGAAGCTTTCTTT.

The genes are TRBV9 and TRBJ2-2; D is possibly TRBD2 (6 bases). The CDR3 is made up of 15 amino acids. The germline gives CDR1 SGDLS, CDR2 YYNGEE. V shed 7 bases and J shed 0 bases, with 13 bases lying between them. This CDR3 is CASQRGGANTGELFF. The DNA of the CDR3 is TGTGCCAGCCAGCGAGGCGGGGCGAACACCGGGGAGCTGTTTTTT.

The chain combines TRBV5-1 with TRBJ2-7, with D maybe TRBD2 (6 bases). V was clipped by 0 bases and J by 1 base, with 14 bases between them. Looked up from germline, CDR1 is SGHRS and CDR2 is YFSETQ. The CDR3 is made up of 16 amino acids. The CDR3 is CASSLAGWGGSYEQYF. The CDR3 DNA reads TGCGCCAGCAGCTTGGCCGGGTGGGGAGGTTCCTACGAGCAGTACTTC.

The chain employs TRBV4-2 and TRBJ2-1; D not certain. Per the germline V gene, CDR1 is LGHNA and CDR2 is YNFKEQ. Between the trimmed V and J ends, which lost 4 bases and 9 bases, there was a span of 13 bases. The CDR3 covers 13 residues. The CDR3 region is CASSLGSRSEQFF. The CDR3 DNA is TGTGCCAGCAGCCTAGGTAGTCGTAGTGAGCAGTTCTTC.